The present entry profiles one TCR beta chain with its context. The germline V gene encodes CDR1 WSHSY and CDR2 SAAADI. The CDR3 sequence is 13 residues long. The V and J ends lost 2 bases and 1 base respectively, with 5 bases between them. This entry belongs to a study of cytotoxic CD8 clonotypes in ibrutinib-treated CLL. TCRdb's copy holds only in-frame clones and misses some; the assay was immunoSEQ multiplex PCR. The table has some 35,000 clones, about two thirds seen once. This sequence was found in a human donor with chronic lymphocytic leukemia. The chain combines TRBV10-2 with TRBJ1-2; no reliable D call. Sequences were derived from PBMCs, sampled at disease progression, from a patient treated with ibrutinib. The CDR3 DNA reads as TGCGCCAGCAGTGAGATAGTTAACTATGGCTACACCTTC. The encoded protein is CASSEIVNYGYTF.